This entry lists 10 T cell receptor beta chains sequenced from one sample in a study of vaccination and CD4 T cells after COVID-19. Sequencing of cultured CD4+ T cell DNA used the Oncomine TCR Beta short-read assay. TCRdb used MiXCR to reprocess the PCR reads, holding one entry per CDR3 protein. The table lists more than 13,000 distinct CDR3 sequences, 60% to 70% of them singletons, with approximately 7% in the top ten. Treatment specified: 10-day PBMC culture with coronavirus spike peptide pools or control peptides (ViraFEST assay). These receptors lack a known antigen. Material: CD4+ T cells from blood, cultured in vitro. The receptors come from a human donor who had recovered from COVID-19.

The rearrangement uses TRBV7-3 and TRBJ2-1, with TRBD2 as a possible D gene (6 bases). The germline V gene encodes CDR1 SGHTA and CDR2 FQGTGA. This CDR3 region has 11 residues. Trimming pared 7 bases from V and 7 bases from J, leaving 8 bases between. This CDR3 is CASTAGNEQFF. The CDR3 nucleotides are TGTGCCAGCACGGCGGGGAATGAGCAGTTCTTC.

This chain uses TRBV20-1 with TRBJ1-5, with D unclear. The germline gives CDR1 DFQATT, CDR2 SNEGSKA (reference sequence). Trimming took off 3 bases at V and 1 base at J, with 13 bases between the two ends. The CDR3 extends over 15 amino acids. DNA for the CDR3: TGCAGTGCTAGGAAGGGAACGGCGAGCAATCAGCCCCAGCATTTT. Its translation is CSARKGTASNQPQHF.

The rearrangement uses TRBV19 and TRBJ1-5; tentatively, D is TRBD1 (6 bases). There are 18 residues in the CDR3. Trimming removed 5 bases from V and 1 base from J, with 21 bases in between. Germline assignment: CDR1 LNHDA and CDR2 SQIVND (reference sequence). The CDR3 DNA reads TGTGCCAGTAGTTTGGGCGGGGGCGTAGTTGAAAGCAATCAGCCCCAGCATTTT. This encodes CASSLGGGVVESNQPQHF.

This clonotype was seen a handful of times. V and J are TRBV6-1 and TRBJ1-2, with 9 bases aligning to TRBD1. The CDR3 spans 15 residues. J lost 3 bases, V lost 2 bases, and 4 bases had no gene match. The germline V gene has CDR1 MNHNS and CDR2 SASEGT. The DNA for the CDR3 is TGTGCCAGCAGTGAACCGGGACAGGGAGACTATGGCTACACCTTC. Residues: CASSEPGQGDYGYTF.

This clonotype was picked up a small number of times. This CDR3 is CSARESPSKQFF. The CDR3 DNA sequence: TGCAGTGCTAGAGAATCCCCTAGTAAGCAGTTCTTC. This chain connects TRBV20-1 to TRBJ2-1; D unresolved. The germline V gene encodes CDR1 DFQATT and CDR2 SNEGSKA (reference sequence). This CDR3 has 12 residues. Trimming removed 0 bases at V and 11 bases at J, with 11 bases between.

This clonotype was found a few times. V and J are TRBV19 and TRBJ1-1; 7 bases map to TRBD1. The germline gives CDR1 LNHDA, CDR2 SQIVND (reference sequence). Trimming removed 3 bases from V and 2 bases from J; junction bases left unmatched: 3. This CDR3 has 14 amino acids. The CDR3 nucleotides read TGTGCCAGTAGTATGGTAGGGGGCAACACTGAAGCTTTCTTT. Translated, it gives CASSMVGGNTEAFF. The complete variable domain, with remaining parts taken from reference TRBV19 and TRBJ1-1, reads DGGITQSPKYLFRKEGQNVTLSCEQNLNHDAMYWYRQDPGQGLRLIYYSQIVNDFQKGDIAEGYSVSREKKESFPLTVTSAQKNPTAFYLCASSMVGGNTEAFFGQGTRLTVV.

This sequence joins TRBV20-1 and TRBJ2-3, with a possible D match to TRBD1 (5 bases). The CDR3 has 15 residues. The ends were cut back, 6 bases at V and 0 bases at J, with 16 bases in the middle. Germline-derived CDR1 and CDR2 are DFQATT and SNEGSKA (reference sequence). The CDR3 is CSAPKGDSSTDTQYF. CDR3 in DNA: TGCAGTGCCCCCAAAGGGGATTCGAGCACAGATACGCAGTATTTT.

V and J are TRBV21-1 and TRBJ1-1. TRBV21-1 is shown as a pseudogene. The CDR3 is 14 residues long. CDR3 residues: CASSKVLGNTEAFF. CDR3 in DNA: TGTGCCAGCAGCAAAGTCCTCGGGAACACTGAAGCTTTCTTT.

V gene TRBV18 combines with J gene TRBJ1-2; 9 nucleotides align to TRBD1. V lost 3 bases to trimming and J lost 3 bases; unmatched junction nucleotides: 5. This CDR3 has 15 residues. Germline V lookup: CDR1 KGHSH, CDR2 LQKENI. CDR3 loop: CASSPGTGYDYGYTF. CDR3 DNA: TGTGCCAGCTCACCCGGGACAGGGTATGACTATGGCTACACCTTC.

CDR3 loop: CATSRGDIVEGTQYF. In DNA, the CDR3 is TGTGCCACCAGCAGAGGGGACATCGTGGAAGGGACCCAGTACTTC. V is TRBV15 and J is TRBJ2-5; D perhaps matches TRBD1 (6 bases). The CDR3 is 15 amino acids. The V end was cut by 1 base, the J end by 7 bases, with 16 bases between. Germline loops: CDR1 LNHNV, CDR2 YYDKDF (reference sequence).